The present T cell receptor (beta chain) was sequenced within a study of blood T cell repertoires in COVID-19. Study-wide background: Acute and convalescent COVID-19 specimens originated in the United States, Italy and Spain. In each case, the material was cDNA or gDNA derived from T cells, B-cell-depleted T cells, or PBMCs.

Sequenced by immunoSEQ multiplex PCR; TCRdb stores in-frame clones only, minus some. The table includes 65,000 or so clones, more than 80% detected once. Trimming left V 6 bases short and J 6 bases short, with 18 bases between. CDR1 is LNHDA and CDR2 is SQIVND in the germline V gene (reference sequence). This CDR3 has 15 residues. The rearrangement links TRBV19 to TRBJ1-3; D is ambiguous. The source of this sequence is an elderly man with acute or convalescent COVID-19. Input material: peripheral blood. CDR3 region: CASRTSLGRKNTIYF. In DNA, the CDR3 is TGTGCCAGTAGGACCTCACTTGGGCGAAAAAACACCATATATTTT. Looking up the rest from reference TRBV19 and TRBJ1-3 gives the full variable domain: DGGITQSPKYLFRKEGQNVTLSCEQNLNHDAMYWYRQDPGQGLRLIYYSQIVNDFQKGDIAEGYSVSREKKESFPLTVTSAQKNPTAFYLCASRTSLGRKNTIYFGEGSWLTVV.